This T cell receptor beta chain was observed in a study of regulatory T cells in long-lasting Graves disease. Investigators prepared the TCR beta libraries by applying iRepertoire HTBI primers and Arm-PCR of CDR3 regions. Via MiXCR, TCRdb re-called the multiplex PCR reads, giving one row per CDR3 protein. The top ten hold approximately 12% of the sample, which has fewer than 650,000 distinct CDR3 sequences, 15% to 20% seen once. Specified time point: newly diagnosed GD, antithyroid drugs for less than 3 months. Isolated PBMC RNA provided the starting material for the TCR library. Each of the patients was recruited from an endocrinology department situated in Xi'an, China. The germline V gene has CDR1 MDHEN and CDR2 SYDVKM. This CDR3 is built from 12 residues. Between the trimmed V and J ends, which lost 7 bases and 6 bases, there was a span of 10 bases. In this sample, this clonotype turned up a few times.

These data were also filed under a second study, of T cells in Graves' hyperthyroidism and ophthalmopathy. From that report: Diagnosis relied on clinical symptoms, serum thyroxine and TRAb, thyroid ultrasound and orbital computed tomography. Most expanded thyroid clonotypes above 0.001 also appeared in blood.

The chain links TRBV28 to TRBJ1-5; D perhaps matches TRBD1 (5 bases). The sequence came from a man younger than 30 with Graves disease. The sequenced sample was peripheral blood mononuclear cells (PBMCs), obtained at new diagnosis, from a patient treated with antithyroid drugs. CDR3 DNA sequence: TGTGCCAGCAATGGGGCGGGTCAGCCCCAGCATTTT. It codes for CASNGAGQPQHF.